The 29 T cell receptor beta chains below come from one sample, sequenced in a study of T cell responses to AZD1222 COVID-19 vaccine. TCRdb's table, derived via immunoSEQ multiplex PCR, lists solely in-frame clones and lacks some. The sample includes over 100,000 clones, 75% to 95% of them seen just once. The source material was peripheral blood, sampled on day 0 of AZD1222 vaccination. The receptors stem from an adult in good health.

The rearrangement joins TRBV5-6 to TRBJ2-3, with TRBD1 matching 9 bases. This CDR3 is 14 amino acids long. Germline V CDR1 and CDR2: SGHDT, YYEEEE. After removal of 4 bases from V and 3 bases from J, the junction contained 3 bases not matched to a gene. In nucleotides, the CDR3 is TGTGCCAGCAGCCAACAGGGGGCAACAGATACGCAGTATTTT. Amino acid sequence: CASSQQGATDTQYF.

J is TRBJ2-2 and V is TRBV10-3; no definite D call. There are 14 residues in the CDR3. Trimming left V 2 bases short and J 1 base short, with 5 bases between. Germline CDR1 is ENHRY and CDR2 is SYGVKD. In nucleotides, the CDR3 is TGTGCCATCAGTGAGAGGGAGAACACCGGGGAGCTGTTTTTT. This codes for CAISERENTGELFF.

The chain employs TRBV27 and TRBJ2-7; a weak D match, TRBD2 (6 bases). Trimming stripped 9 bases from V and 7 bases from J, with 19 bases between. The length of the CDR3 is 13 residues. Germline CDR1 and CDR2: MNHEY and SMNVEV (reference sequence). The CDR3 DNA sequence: TGTGCCAGTGCAGCGGTCACGGGGGTGGAGCAGTACTTC. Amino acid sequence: CASAAVTGVEQYF.

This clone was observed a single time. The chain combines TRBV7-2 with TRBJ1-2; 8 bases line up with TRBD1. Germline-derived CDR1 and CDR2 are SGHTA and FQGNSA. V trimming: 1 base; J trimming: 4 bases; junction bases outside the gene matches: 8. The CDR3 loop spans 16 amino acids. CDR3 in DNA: TGTGCCAGCAGCTTAGTCTGGGCCGGACAGGGCTATGGCTACACCTTC. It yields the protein CASSLVWAGQGYGYTF.

This chain's CDR3 is CASSQGQPQHF. DNA for the CDR3: TGTGCCAGCAGTCAGGGGCAGCCCCAGCATTTT. The chain employs TRBV2 and TRBJ1-5; TRBD1 might be the D (6 bases). Germline V gives CDR1 SNHLY, CDR2 FYNNEI. Trimming removed 5 bases from V and 7 bases from J, with 6 bases in between. The CDR3 is 11 residues long.

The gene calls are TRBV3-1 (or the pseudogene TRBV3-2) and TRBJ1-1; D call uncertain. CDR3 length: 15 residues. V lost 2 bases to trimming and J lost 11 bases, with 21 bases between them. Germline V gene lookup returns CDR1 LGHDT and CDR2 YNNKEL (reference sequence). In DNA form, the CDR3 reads TGTGCCAGCAGCCAAAGTGACTCATTCCTATCTTACGCTTTCTTT. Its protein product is CASSQSDSFLSYAFF.

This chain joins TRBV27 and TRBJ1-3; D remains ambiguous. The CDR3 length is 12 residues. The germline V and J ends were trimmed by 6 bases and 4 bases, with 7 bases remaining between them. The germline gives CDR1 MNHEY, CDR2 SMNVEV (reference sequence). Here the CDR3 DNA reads TGTGCCAGCAGAGGGTCAGGAAACACCATATATTTT. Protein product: CASRGSGNTIYF.

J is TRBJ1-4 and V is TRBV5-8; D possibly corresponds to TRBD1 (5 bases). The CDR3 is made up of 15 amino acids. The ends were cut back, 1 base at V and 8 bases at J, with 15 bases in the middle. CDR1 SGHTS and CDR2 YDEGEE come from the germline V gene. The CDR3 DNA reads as TGTGCCAGCAGCTTGATGGGTCGCGGGGGGGAAAAACTGTTTTTT. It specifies CASSLMGRGGEKLFF. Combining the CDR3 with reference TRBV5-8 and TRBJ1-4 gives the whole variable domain EAGVTQSPTHLIKTRGQQATLRCSPISGHTSVYWYQQALGLGLQFLLWYDEGEERNRGNFPPRFSGRQFPNYSSELNVNALELEDSALYLCASSLMGRGGEKLFFGSGTQLSVL.

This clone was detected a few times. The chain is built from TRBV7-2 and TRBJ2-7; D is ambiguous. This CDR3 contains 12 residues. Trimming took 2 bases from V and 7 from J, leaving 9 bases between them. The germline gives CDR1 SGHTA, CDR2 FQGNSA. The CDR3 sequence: CASSLFTREQYF. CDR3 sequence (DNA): TGTGCCAGCAGCTTATTTACGAGAGAGCAGTACTTC.

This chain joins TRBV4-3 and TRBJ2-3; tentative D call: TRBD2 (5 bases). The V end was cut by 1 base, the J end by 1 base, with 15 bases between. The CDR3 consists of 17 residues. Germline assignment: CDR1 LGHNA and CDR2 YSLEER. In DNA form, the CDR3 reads TGCGCCAGCAGCCAAGTTAGAGACGCCGGGGGCACAGATACGCAGTATTTT. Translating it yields CASSQVRDAGGTDTQYF.

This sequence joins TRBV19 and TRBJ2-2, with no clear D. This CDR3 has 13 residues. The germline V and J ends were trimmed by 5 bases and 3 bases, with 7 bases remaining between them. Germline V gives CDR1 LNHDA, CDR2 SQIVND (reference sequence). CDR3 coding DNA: TGTGCCAGTAGTCCCTCATACACCGGGGAGCTGTTTTTT. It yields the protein CASSPSYTGELFF.

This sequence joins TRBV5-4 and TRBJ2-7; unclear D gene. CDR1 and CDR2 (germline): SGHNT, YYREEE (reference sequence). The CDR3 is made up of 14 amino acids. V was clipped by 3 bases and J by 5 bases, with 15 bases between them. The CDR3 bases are TGTGCCAGCAGCTCGGCCCTCTCTAGGAACGAGCAGTACTTC. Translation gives CASSSALSRNEQYF.

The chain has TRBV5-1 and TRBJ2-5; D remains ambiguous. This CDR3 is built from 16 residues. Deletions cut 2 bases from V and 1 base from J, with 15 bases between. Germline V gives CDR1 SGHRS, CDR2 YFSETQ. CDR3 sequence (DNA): TGCGCCAGCAGCTTTGGTTTGCCCTTTTCCCAAGAGACCCAGTACTTC. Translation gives CASSFGLPFSQETQYF.

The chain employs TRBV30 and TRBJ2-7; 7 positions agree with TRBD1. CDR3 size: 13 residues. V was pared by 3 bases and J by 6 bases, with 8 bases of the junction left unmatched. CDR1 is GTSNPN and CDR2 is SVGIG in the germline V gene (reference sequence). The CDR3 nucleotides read TGTGCCTGGAGGGGGAGACAGGGCGGCGAGCAGTACTTC. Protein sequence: CAWRGRQGGEQYF.

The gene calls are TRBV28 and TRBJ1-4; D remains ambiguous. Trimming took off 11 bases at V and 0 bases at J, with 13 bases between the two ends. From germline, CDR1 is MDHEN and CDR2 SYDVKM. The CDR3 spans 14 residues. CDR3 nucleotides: TGTGCCGGTTCCCGGGGTGCAACTAATGAAAAACTGTTTTTT. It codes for CAGSRGATNEKLFF.

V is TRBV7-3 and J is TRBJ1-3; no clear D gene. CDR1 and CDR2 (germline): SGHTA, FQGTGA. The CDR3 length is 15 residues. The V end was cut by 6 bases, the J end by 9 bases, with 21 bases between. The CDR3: CASSPMPDGGSTIYF. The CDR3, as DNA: TGTGCCAGCAGTCCCATGCCGGACGGAGGGAGCACCATATATTTT.

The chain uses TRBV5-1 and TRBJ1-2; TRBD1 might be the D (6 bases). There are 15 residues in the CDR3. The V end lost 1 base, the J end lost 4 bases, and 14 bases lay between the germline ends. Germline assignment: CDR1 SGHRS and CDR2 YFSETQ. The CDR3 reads CASSLFSTGGYGYTF. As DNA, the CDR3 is TGCGCCAGCAGCTTGTTCTCGACAGGAGGCTATGGCTACACCTTC.

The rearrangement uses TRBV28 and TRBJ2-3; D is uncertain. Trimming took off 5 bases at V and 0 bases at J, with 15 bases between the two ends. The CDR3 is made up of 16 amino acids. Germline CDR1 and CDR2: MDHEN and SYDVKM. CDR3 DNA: TGTGCCAGCAGTCCGGGCTACCTAGGCAGCACAGATACGCAGTATTTT. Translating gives CASSPGYLGSTDTQYF.

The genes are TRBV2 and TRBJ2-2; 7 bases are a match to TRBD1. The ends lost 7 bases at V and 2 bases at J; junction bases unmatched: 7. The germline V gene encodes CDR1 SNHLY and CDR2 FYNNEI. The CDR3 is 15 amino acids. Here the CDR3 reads CASIYRDRNTGELFF. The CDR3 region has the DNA TGTGCCAGCATATACCGGGACAGAAACACCGGGGAGCTGTTTTTT.

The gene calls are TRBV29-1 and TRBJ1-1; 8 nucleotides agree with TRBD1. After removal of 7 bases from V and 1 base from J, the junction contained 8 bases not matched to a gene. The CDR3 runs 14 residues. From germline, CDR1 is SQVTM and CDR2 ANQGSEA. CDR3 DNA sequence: TGCAGCGCAAAAGACAGGGGACAGAACACTGAAGCTTTCTTT. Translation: CSAKDRGQNTEAFF. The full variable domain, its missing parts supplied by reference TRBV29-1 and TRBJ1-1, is SAVISQKPSRDICQRGTSLTIQCQVDSQVTMMFWYRQQPGQSLTLIATANQGSEATYESGFVIDKFPISRPNLTFSTLTVSNMSPEDSSIYLCSAKDRGQNTEAFFGQGTRLTVV.

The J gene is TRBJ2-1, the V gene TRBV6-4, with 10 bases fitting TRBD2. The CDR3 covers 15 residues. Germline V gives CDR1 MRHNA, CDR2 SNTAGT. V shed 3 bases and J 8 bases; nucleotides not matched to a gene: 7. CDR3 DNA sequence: TGTGCCAGCAGTGAAACTAGCGGGGTTCTTTATGAGCAGTTCTTC. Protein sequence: CASSETSGVLYEQFF.

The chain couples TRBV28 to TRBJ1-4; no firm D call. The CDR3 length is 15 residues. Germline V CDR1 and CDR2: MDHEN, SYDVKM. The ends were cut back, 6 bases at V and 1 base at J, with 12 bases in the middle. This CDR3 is CASSPTVLTNEKLFF. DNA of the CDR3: TGTGCCAGCAGCCCCACAGTTTTAACTAATGAAAAACTGTTTTTT.

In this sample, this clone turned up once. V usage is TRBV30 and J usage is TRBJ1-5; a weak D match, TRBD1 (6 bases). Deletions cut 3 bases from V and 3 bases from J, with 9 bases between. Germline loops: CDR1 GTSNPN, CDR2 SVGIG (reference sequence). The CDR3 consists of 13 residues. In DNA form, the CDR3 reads TGTGCCTGGAGGCAGGGGAACAATCAGCCCCAGCATTTT. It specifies CAWRQGNNQPQHF.

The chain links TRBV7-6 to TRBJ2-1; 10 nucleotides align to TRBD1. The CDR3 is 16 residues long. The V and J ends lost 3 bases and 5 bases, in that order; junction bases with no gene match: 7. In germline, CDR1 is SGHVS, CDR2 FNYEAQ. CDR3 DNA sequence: TGTGCCAGCAGCTTCAACCGGGACAGGGGAAACAATGAGCAGTTCTTC. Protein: CASSFNRDRGNNEQFF. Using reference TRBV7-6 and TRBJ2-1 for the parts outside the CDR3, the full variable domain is GAGVSQSPRYKVTKRGQDVALRCDPISGHVSLYWYRQALGQGPEFLTYFNYEAQQDKSGLPNDRFSAERPEGSISTLTIQRTEQRDSAMYRCASSFNRDRGNNEQFFGPGTRLTVL.

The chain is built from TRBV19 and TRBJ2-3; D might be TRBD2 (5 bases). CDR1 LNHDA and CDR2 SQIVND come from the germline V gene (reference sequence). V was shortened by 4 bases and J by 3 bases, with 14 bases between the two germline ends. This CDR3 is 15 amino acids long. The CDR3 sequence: CASSNPEVSTDTQYF. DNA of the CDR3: TGTGCCAGTAGTAACCCGGAGGTATCGACAGATACGCAGTATTTT.

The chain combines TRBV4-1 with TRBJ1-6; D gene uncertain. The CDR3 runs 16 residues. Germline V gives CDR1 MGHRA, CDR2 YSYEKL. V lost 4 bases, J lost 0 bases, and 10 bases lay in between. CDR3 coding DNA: TGCGCCAGCAGCCCACGGAGAAGCTCCTATAATTCACCCCTCCACTTT. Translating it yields CASSPRRSSYNSPLHF.

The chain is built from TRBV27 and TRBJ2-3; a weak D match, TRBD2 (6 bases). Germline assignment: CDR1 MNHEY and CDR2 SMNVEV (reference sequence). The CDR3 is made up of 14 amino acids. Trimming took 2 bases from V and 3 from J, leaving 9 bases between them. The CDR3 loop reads CASSLIRGTDTQYF. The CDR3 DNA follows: TGTGCCAGCAGTTTAATCCGGGGGACAGATACGCAGTATTTT.

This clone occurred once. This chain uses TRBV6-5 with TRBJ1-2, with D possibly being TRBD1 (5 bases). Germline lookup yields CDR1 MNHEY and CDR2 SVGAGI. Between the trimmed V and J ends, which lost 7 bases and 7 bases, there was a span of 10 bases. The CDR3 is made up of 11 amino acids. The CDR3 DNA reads TGTGCCAGCAAATCGGGGGGTGGCTACACCTTC. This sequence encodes CASKSGGGYTF.

The CDR3 is CASSPARTGANEKLFF. The DNA for the CDR3 is TGTGCCAGCAGCCCGGCCCGGACAGGGGCGAATGAAAAACTGTTTTTT. The chain is built from TRBV9 and TRBJ1-4, with 9 bases aligning to TRBD1. The CDR3 is 16 amino acids. Losses at the gene ends were 4 bases for V and 5 bases for J; bases not matched to a gene: 9. Germline assignment: CDR1 SGDLS and CDR2 YYNGEE.